The T cell receptor beta chain under discussion was sequenced for a study of T cells in tuberculosis. Study overall: The T cells targeted glucose monomycolate, a mycobacterial lipid, via CD1B.

The CDR3 spans 15 residues. Between the trimmed V and J ends, which lost 5 bases and 2 bases, there was a span of 16 bases. Germline CDR1 reads SGHAT; CDR2 reads FQNNGV. Study-wide results and limits: Active tuberculosis alpha repertoires lay closer to GMM-specific TCRs than controls'. Smaller alpha distances in active tuberculosis partly reflected shorter CDR3-alpha lengths.

Produced via immunoSEQ multiplex PCR; TCRdb's table is partial and in-frame only. The table includes tens of thousands of clones, about 96% detected once. In the case of this clone: Antigen specificity is unknown.

Each clinical donor contributed on average approximately 100,000 T cells from unsorted cryopreserved PBMC. Input material: PBMCs. The clonotype comes from a donor aged 10 to 29 with latent tuberculosis or without tuberculosis infection. The V call is TRBV11-2, the J call TRBJ2-7, with D possibly matching TRBD2 (6 bases). The CDR3 region is CASSPTSLAAYEQYF. CDR3 sequence (DNA): TGTGCCAGCAGCCCGACTAGTTTGGCGGCCTACGAGCAGTACTTC.